This TCR beta chain derives from a study of beta chain features in type 1 diabetes. Each donor gave one heparinised blood draw averaging roughly 100 mL. Study results and caveats: VDJ junctions in type 1 diabetes patients carried more deletions and fewer insertions. Because the template was cDNA, high-expressing cells might be over-represented. Significant though moderate, a shortening of TCRB CDR3s appeared in all four CD4+ subsets of Type 1 diabetes patients. It was not settled here whether HLA type affects TCRB rearrangement.

Per germline, CDR1 LNHDA and CDR2 SQIVND (reference sequence). CDR3 length: 15 amino acids. The V and J ends lost 7 bases and 11 bases respectively, with 24 bases between them. In this sample, this clone turned up a few times. Its cognate antigen is unknown. As every portion of the isolated RNA was reverse transcribed, the sequencing read expressed TCRB transcripts. Some clones are missing from TCRdb's copy, which holds only in-frame ones; the method was immunoSEQ multiplex PCR. The sample includes some 350,000 clones, around an eighth seen only once; the top ten take 0.015%. The sample was naive CD4+ T cells from blood. The J gene is TRBJ1-5, the V gene TRBV19; D gene unclear. The sequence derives from a woman between 18 and 30 years old with type 1 diabetes. In DNA, the CDR3 is TGTGCCAGTACCCGGACCGACATTCTAGCCTCGACCCAGCATTTT. This sequence encodes CASTRTDILASTQHF.